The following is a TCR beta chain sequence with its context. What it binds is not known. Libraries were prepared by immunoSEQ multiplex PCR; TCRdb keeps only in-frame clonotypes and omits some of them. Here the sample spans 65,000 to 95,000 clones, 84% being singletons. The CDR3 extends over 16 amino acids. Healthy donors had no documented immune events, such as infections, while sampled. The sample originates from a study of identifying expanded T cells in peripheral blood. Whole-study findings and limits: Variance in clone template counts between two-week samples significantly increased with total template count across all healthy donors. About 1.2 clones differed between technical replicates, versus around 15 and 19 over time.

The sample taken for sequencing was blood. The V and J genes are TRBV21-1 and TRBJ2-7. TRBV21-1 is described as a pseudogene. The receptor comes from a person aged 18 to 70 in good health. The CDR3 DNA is TGTGCCAGCAGCGGAGTCCCGGGACGGACAACCTACGAGCAGTACTTC. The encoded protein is CASSGVPGRTTYEQYF.